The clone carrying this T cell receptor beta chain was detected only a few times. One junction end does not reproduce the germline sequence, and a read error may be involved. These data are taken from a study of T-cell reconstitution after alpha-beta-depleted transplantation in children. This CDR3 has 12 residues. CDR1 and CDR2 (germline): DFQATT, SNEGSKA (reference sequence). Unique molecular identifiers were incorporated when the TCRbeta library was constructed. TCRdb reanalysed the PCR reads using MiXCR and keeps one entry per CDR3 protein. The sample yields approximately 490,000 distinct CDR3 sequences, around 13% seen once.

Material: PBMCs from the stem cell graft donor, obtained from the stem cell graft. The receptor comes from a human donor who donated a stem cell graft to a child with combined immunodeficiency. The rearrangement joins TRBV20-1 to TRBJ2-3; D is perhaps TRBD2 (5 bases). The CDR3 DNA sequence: TGCAGTGCCAGAGCGGCCACAGATACGCAGTATTTT. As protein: CSARAATDTQYF.